This entry lists 25 T cell receptor beta chains sequenced from one sample in a study of vaccination effects on CD4 cells after COVID-19. Their antigens are not known. CD4+ T cells specific for antigen were expanded with viral peptide pools by the ViraFEST assay before sequencing. Culturing for roughly 9 days preceded CD4+ T cell isolation. BNT162b2 vaccine or mRNA-1273 vaccine was given to participants in two doses. Profiled with immunoSEQ multiplex PCR; TCRdb holds only in-frame clones, not every one. The profile shows 35,000 to 40,000 clones, just under 85% of them singletons. The material sequenced was CD4+ T cells from PBMCs cultured with HCoV-NL63 spike peptides, taken after COVID-19 vaccination. The receptors come from a human donor who received a COVID-19 vaccine. Some clones in this sample may be carry-over from other donors' samples.

The chain employs TRBV6-6 and TRBJ1-4; D is undetermined. The CDR3 is 10 residues long. Per germline, CDR1 MNHNY and CDR2 SVGAGI (reference sequence). V was pared by 6 bases and J by 11 bases, with 7 bases between. The CDR3 DNA reads TGTGCCAGCAGGTCGGGGAAACTGTTTTTT. It translates to CASRSGKLFF.

The gene calls are TRBV6-1 and TRBJ1-6; possible D gene TRBD1, 5 bases. This CDR3 region has 16 residues. Germline-derived CDR1 and CDR2 are MNHNS and SASEGT. V was shortened by 3 bases and J by 10 bases, with 19 bases between the two germline ends. The CDR3: CASSERAAGFGSPLHF. CDR3 nucleotide sequence: TGTGCCAGCAGTGAGAGGGCAGCAGGGTTCGGCTCACCCCTCCACTTT.

The V and J genes are TRBV5-5 and TRBJ2-7; D is uncertain. Germline values: CDR1 SGHKS, CDR2 YYEKEE (reference sequence). This CDR3 spans 15 amino acids. Between the trimmed V and J ends, which lost 2 bases and 4 bases, there was a span of 16 bases. The CDR3 nucleotides read TGTGCCAGCAGCTTTGATCCAGGTGGATCATACGAGCAGTACGTC. This gives the protein CASSFDPGGSYEQYV.

The chain links TRBV6-5 to TRBJ2-4; D perhaps matches TRBD1 (6 bases). Germline V gives CDR1 MNHEY, CDR2 SVGAGI. The CDR3 is 14 amino acids. V lost 6 bases to trimming and J lost 5 bases, with 14 bases between them. The CDR3 nucleotides read TGTGCCAGCAGGAAACAGGGTATAGAAAACATTCAGTACTTC. This translates into CASRKQGIENIQYF.

Only a few counts were recorded for this clone. The gene calls are TRBV30 and TRBJ2-2; D gene ambiguous. Per germline, CDR1 GTSNPN and CDR2 SVGIG (reference sequence). Between the trimmed V and J ends, which lost 0 bases and 7 bases, there was a span of 6 bases. The CDR3 has 12 residues. The CDR3 region is CAWSVRNGELFF. The CDR3 nucleotides read TGTGCCTGGAGTGTACGTAACGGGGAGCTGTTTTTT.

The chain is built from TRBV7-9 and TRBJ1-1; D unclear. CDR3 size: 15 residues. Trimming took 0 bases from V and 1 from J, leaving 9 bases between them. In germline, CDR1 is SEHNR, CDR2 FQNEAQ (reference sequence). The CDR3 DNA is TGTGCCAGCAGCTTAGCGGCAGGACCGAACACTGAAGCTTTCTTT. It yields the protein CASSLAAGPNTEAFF.

The V gene is TRBV2, the J gene TRBJ2-3; D perhaps matches TRBD1 (6 bases). The germline CDR1 and CDR2 sequences are SNHLY and FYNNEI. The germline V and J ends were trimmed by 5 bases and 1 base, with 13 bases remaining between them. CDR3 length: 15 amino acids. CDR3 DNA: TGTGCCAGCAGTCCACTGGGGGCCCGCACAGATACGCAGTATTTT. Translation gives CASSPLGARTDTQYF.

This chain links TRBV24-1 with TRBJ2-5; tentatively, D is TRBD2 (6 bases). V was shortened by 5 bases and J by 1 base, with 13 bases between the two germline ends. CDR1 KGHDR and CDR2 SFDVKD come from the germline V gene. The CDR3 runs to 15 residues. The CDR3, as DNA: TGTGCCACCAGTGGGGGAAGCGGGCTCCAAGAGACCCAGTACTTC. Amino acid sequence: CATSGGSGLQETQYF.

V usage is TRBV2 and J usage is TRBJ1-6; tentatively, D is TRBD1 (6 bases). The CDR3 sequence is 15 residues long. Germline CDR1 and CDR2: SNHLY and FYNNEI. V lost 6 bases and J lost 9, with 18 bases in between. CDR3 nucleotides: TGTGCCAGCAGACCCCCGGGACAAGTTTTTTCACCCCTCCACTTT. This translates into CASRPPGQVFSPLHF.

The V gene is TRBV19, the J gene TRBJ1-5, with D maybe TRBD1 (5 bases). The CDR3 covers 15 residues. From germline, CDR1 is LNHDA and CDR2 SQIVND (reference sequence). V lost 10 bases and J 0 bases, leaving 16 bases between the germline ends. CDR3 DNA sequence: TGTGCCACCCGGGACGCCCCATATAGCAATCAGCCCCAGCATTTT. Its protein product is CATRDAPYSNQPQHF.

The J gene is TRBJ2-5, the V gene TRBV11-3; D may be TRBD2 (6 bases). Trimming left V 3 bases short and J 3 bases short, with 11 bases between. This CDR3 has 14 residues. Germline lookup yields CDR1 SGHNT and CDR2 YENEEA. This CDR3 is CASSFGGSKETQYF. CDR3 coding DNA: TGTGCCAGCAGCTTTGGGGGGTCGAAAGAGACCCAGTACTTC.

The V call is TRBV11-3, the J call TRBJ1-6; D perhaps matches TRBD1 (6 bases). Germline-derived CDR1 and CDR2 are SGHNT and YENEEA. The CDR3 length is 13 residues. Trimming removed 5 bases at V and 4 bases at J, with 6 bases between. CDR3 loop: CASSRGYNSPLHF. CDR3 coding DNA: TGTGCCAGCAGCAGGGGGTATAATTCACCCCTCCACTTT.

The genes are TRBV3-1 (or the pseudogene TRBV3-2) and TRBJ1-3; the match to TRBD1 covers 7 bases. Looked up from germline, CDR1 is LGHDT and CDR2 is YNNKEL (reference sequence). The junction had 6 bases not matched to a gene; V was cut back by 6 bases and J by 7 bases. The CDR3 is 13 residues long. As DNA, the CDR3 is TGTGCCAGCAGTACAGGGGACGCGAACACCATATATTTT. As protein: CASSTGDANTIYF.

The chain joins TRBV25-1 to TRBJ2-2; 11 bases are a match to TRBD2. Germline V gene data show CDR1 as MGHDK and CDR2 as SYGVNS. Germline trimming cut 3 bases from V and 7 bases from J; bases unmatched to any gene: 13. The CDR3 is made up of 18 amino acids. In DNA form, the CDR3 reads TGTGCCAGCAGTGACCCCCTAACTAGCGGGGGAAAAAGCGGGGAGCTGTTTTTT. It translates to CASSDPLTSGGKSGELFF.

This clone was seen a single time. The chain is built from TRBV5-4 and TRBJ2-5, with D possibly matching TRBD1 (5 bases). CDR1 and CDR2 (germline): SGHNT, YYREEE (reference sequence). The CDR3 has 13 residues. With 0 bases removed from V and 4 bases from J, the gap between germline ends came to 7 bases. The CDR3 region has the DNA TGTGCCAGCAGCTTGGGACAGACAGAGACCCAGTACTTC. Amino acid sequence: CASSLGQTETQYF.

The chain recombines TRBV5-1 with TRBJ1-5; TRBD1 matches 7 bases. From germline, CDR1 is SGHRS and CDR2 YFSETQ. The V and J ends lost 4 bases and 8 bases, in that order; junction bases with no gene match: 15. The CDR3 is 16 residues long. CDR3 residues: CASSRGDSSAEEPQHF. The DNA of the CDR3 is TGCGCCAGCAGCAGGGGGGACAGCTCTGCCGAGGAGCCCCAGCATTTT.

The chain uses TRBV24-1 and TRBJ1-3; 8 nucleotides agree with TRBD1. V gave up 4 bases and J gave up 3 bases; unmatched junction bases: 4. This CDR3 contains 15 residues. The germline V gene encodes CDR1 KGHDR and CDR2 SFDVKD. CDR3 sequence: CATSDPGQVGNTIYF. The CDR3 DNA is TGTGCCACCAGTGACCCGGGACAGGTTGGAAACACCATATATTTT.

J is TRBJ1-3 and V is TRBV20-1; no clear D gene. V shed 2 bases and J shed 4 bases, with 3 bases lying between them. The CDR3 is 11 amino acids. Germline V gene lookup returns CDR1 DFQATT and CDR2 SNEGSKA (reference sequence). Here the CDR3 reads CSARTGNTIYF. For the CDR3, the DNA is TGCAGTGCTAGAACCGGAAACACCATATATTTT.

The chain employs TRBV19 and TRBJ2-5; D is ambiguous. The V gene lost 5 bases and the J gene lost 0 bases, with 10 bases spanning the gap. The CDR3 loop spans 14 amino acids. Germline CDR1 and CDR2: LNHDA and SQIVND (reference sequence). The CDR3 protein is CASSSSRYQETQYF. CDR3 coding DNA: TGTGCCAGTAGTTCGTCCCGGTACCAAGAGACCCAGTACTTC.

The chain uses TRBV6-5 and TRBJ2-2; TRBD1 matches at 8 bases. CDR3 length: 15 amino acids. With V trimmed by 8 bases and J by 3 bases, 8 bases remained unmatched. Germline CDR1 MNHEY, CDR2 SVGAGI. The CDR3 here is CASSEQGDYTGELFF. In DNA form, the CDR3 reads TGTGCCAGCTCGGAACAGGGGGACTACACCGGGGAGCTGTTTTTT.

The chain is built from TRBV11-2 and TRBJ2-5; D is undetermined. The CDR3 is 13 residues long. The V gene lost 2 bases and the J gene lost 5 bases, with 9 bases spanning the gap. CDR1 and CDR2 (germline): SGHAT, FQNNGV. This CDR3 reads CASSLNIRETQYF. The CDR3 DNA follows: TGTGCCAGCAGCTTAAACATCAGGGAGACCCAGTACTTC. Filled out from reference TRBV11-2 and TRBJ2-5, the complete variable domain reads EAGVAQSPRYKIIEKRQSVAFWCNPISGHATLYWYQQILGQGPKLLIQFQNNGVVDDSQLPKDRFSAERLKGVDSTLKIQPAKLEDSAVYLCASSLNIRETQYFGPGTRLLVL.

CDR3 residues: CAWRALGRETQYF. As DNA, the CDR3 is TGTGCCTGGAGGGCGTTAGGCAGAGAGACCCAGTACTTC. This chain connects TRBV30 to TRBJ2-5; the D is unclear. Trimming removed 3 bases from V and 4 bases from J, with 12 bases in between. Germline V gene lookup returns CDR1 GTSNPN and CDR2 SVGIG (reference sequence). The CDR3 is made up of 13 amino acids.

The chain joins TRBV4-3 to TRBJ1-5; possibly TRBD1 for D (6 bases). The length of the CDR3 is 16 residues. The V and J ends lost 4 bases and 2 bases respectively, with 15 bases between them. Germline CDR1 reads LGHNA; CDR2 reads YSLEER. CDR3 residues: CASSRDRFRGNQPQHF. The CDR3 DNA reads TGCGCCAGCAGCCGAGACAGGTTTAGGGGCAATCAGCCCCAGCATTTT.

The CDR3 region is CASSFTAGELFF. The CDR3 nucleotides read TGTGCCAGCAGTTTTACTGCTGGGGAGCTGTTTTTT. The chain recombines TRBV6-2 or TRBV6-3 with TRBJ2-2, with D hard to call. Trimming removed 4 bases at V and 8 bases at J, with 8 bases between. CDR1 MNHEY and CDR2 SVGEGT come from the germline V gene. This CDR3 has 12 residues.

This chain uses TRBV11-3 with TRBJ2-2; a weak D match, TRBD2 (7 bases). The CDR3 contains 13 residues. V lost 4 bases, J lost 7 bases, and 10 bases lay in between. From germline, CDR1 is SGHNT and CDR2 YENEEA. The CDR3 loop is CASSWGGSGELFF. The CDR3 DNA reads TGTGCCAGCAGCTGGGGGGGCAGCGGGGAGCTGTTTTTT.